This TCR beta chain was observed in a study of blood T cell repertoires in COVID-19. Methods used by the authors: Reference gene primer amplification yielded estimated nucleated cell counts. TCRdb keeps only in-frame clones here, not all; method: immunoSEQ multiplex PCR. Clonal size and the V and J genes are those of that table, whereas D and trimming came from the DNA. The table has around 230,000 clones, around four fifths seen once. There are 14 residues in the CDR3. V was clipped by 8 bases and J by 4 bases; unmatched bases: 5. CDR1 SGHRS and CDR2 YFSETQ come from the germline V gene. The sample consisted of peripheral blood. The chain couples TRBV5-1 to TRBJ2-3; TRBD1 matches at 12 bases. The TCR sequence derives from a woman aged 45-65 years with acute or convalescent COVID-19. The CDR3 bases are TGCGCCAGTTCCGGGACAGGGGGCCCAGATACGCAGTATTTT. This codes for CASSGTGGPDTQYF. The full variable domain, completed using reference TRBV5-1 and TRBJ2-3, is KAGVTQTPRYLIKTRGQQVTLSCSPISGHRSVSWYQQTPGQGLQFLFEYFSETQRNKGNFPGRFSGRQFSNSRSEMNVSTLELGDSALYLCASSGTGGPDTQYFGPGTRLTVL.